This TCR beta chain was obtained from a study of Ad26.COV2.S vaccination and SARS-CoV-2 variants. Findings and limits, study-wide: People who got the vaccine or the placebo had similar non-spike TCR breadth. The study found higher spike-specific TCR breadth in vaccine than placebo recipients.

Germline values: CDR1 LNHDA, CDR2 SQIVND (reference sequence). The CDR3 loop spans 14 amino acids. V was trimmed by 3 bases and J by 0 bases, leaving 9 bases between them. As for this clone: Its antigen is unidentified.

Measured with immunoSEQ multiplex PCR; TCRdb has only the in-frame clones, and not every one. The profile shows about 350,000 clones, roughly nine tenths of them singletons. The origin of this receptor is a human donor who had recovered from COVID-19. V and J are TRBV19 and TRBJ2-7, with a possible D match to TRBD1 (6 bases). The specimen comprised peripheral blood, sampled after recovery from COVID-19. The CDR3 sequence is CASSIQGSSYEQYF. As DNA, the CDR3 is TGTGCCAGTAGTATTCAGGGGAGCTCCTACGAGCAGTACTTC.